Listed below are T cell receptor beta chains from one sample, sequenced in a study of blood T cell repertoires in COVID-19. The assay was immunoSEQ multiplex PCR, and TCRdb's table has in-frame clones only and misses some. The sample contains 170,000 or so clones, about 75% of which appear only once. Sequenced input: peripheral blood. The receptor set was obtained from a woman between 70 and 85 years old with acute or convalescent COVID-19. CDR3s include the opening cysteine and the closing phenylalanine or tryptophan. D genes are given only for firm matches. The size field is filled for only some rows; it gives once, few, many or a size class.

J,V,size,D,DNA,CDR3
TRBJ2-7,TRBV5-4,few,TRBD1,TGTGCCAGCAGCGGGGACAGGGGGCGCGAGCAGTACTTC,CASSGDRGREQYF
TRBJ2-7,TRBV11-2,few,-,TGTGCCAGCAGCTACAGGGTGGAAGGAGAGCAGTACTTC,CASSYRVEGEQYF
TRBJ2-1,TRBV11-3,once,TRBD2,TGTGCCAGCAGCTTAGATTCAACCCTAGCGGGAAAACACAATGAGCAGTTCTTC,CASSLDSTLAGKHNEQFF
TRBJ2-1,TRBV18,once,-,TGTGCCAGCTCACCGGAACTCCCGGGCGCTCAGAGTAGCGATGAGCAGTTCTTC,CASSPELPGAQSSDEQFF
TRBJ2-2,TRBV10-1,-,-,TGCGCCAGCACCGGAGGACTTCACACCGGGGAGCTGTTTTTT,CASTGGLHTGELFF
TRBJ1-5,TRBV6-5,few,TRBD1,TGTGCCAGATGGGACAGGGGTCTGCATCAGCCCCAGCATTTT,CARWDRGLHQPQHF
TRBJ1-4,TRBV11-2,-,TRBD1,TGTGCCAGCAGCCGGACAGGGGCCGCAACTAATGAAAAACTGTTTTTT,CASSRTGAATNEKLFF
TRBJ2-2,TRBV10-1,-,-,TGCGCCAGCAGTGTGGCAGGCGGGGAGCTGTTTTTT,CASSVAGGELFF
TRBJ1-5,TRBV2,few,TRBD1,TGTGCCAGCGGACCCGGGACAGGGGGGATTCAGCCCCAGCATTTT,CASGPGTGGIQPQHF
TRBJ2-1,TRBV24-1,-,-,TGTGCCACCAGTGACCCATCAGCGGGTCCCTACAATGAGCAGTTCTTC,CATSDPSAGPYNEQFF
TRBJ2-1,TRBV9,-,-,TGTGCCAGCAAAGAGTCTAGTTATGCCAATGAGCAGTTCTTC,CASKESSYANEQFF
TRBJ1-2,TRBV5-6,-,TRBD1,TGTGCCAGCAGCTTTAGTGGGGACAGGGGTGGCTACACCTTC,CASSFSGDRGGYTF
TRBJ2-1,TRBV7-3,-,TRBD2,TGTGCCAGCAGCTCTAGCGGGGCGGGATCGCTTTACAATGAGCAGTTCTTC,CASSSSGAGSLYNEQFF
TRBJ1-1,TRBV14,few,-,TGTGCCAGCAGCCAAGAATACAGGTCATCTGAAGCTTTCTTT,CASSQEYRSSEAFF
TRBJ2-1,TRBV10-1,-,TRBD2,TGCGCCAGCAGTGGGCACCTAAGCGGGAGGGCCATCGATGAGCAGTTCTTC,CASSGHLSGRAIDEQFF
TRBJ2-2,TRBV7-2,-,-,TGTGCCAGCAGCTTAGGAGGTAGCGTGAACACCGGGGAGCTGTTTTTT,CASSLGGSVNTGELFF
TRBJ2-1,TRBV9,-,TRBD2,TGTGCCAGCAGCGTAGTGGTGGGAGGGTCTCATGAGCAGTTCTTC,CASSVVVGGSHEQFF
TRBJ2-1,TRBV6-5,few,TRBD2,TGTGCCAGCAGACCTGGACTAGCGGAGCAGTTCTTC,CASRPGLAEQFF
TRBJ2-1,TRBV6-5,-,TRBD2,TGTGCCAGCAGCCAGACTAGCGGGAGTTACAATGAGCAGTTCTTC,CASSQTSGSYNEQFF
TRBJ1-2,TRBV30,-,TRBD1,TGTGCCAGATGGGACAGGGGTGTCTCGCTTGGCTACACCTTC,CARWDRGVSLGYTF
TRBJ2-7,TRBV7-9,many,-,TGTGCCAGCAGCTTAGCAGGACAGTCATCCGAGCAGTACTTC,CASSLAGQSSEQYF
TRBJ2-5,TRBV7-8,-,TRBD1,TGTGCCAGCAGCCACCGACAGGGGTCGCAAGAGACCCAGTACTTC,CASSHRQGSQETQYF
TRBJ1-5,TRBV6-1,-,TRBD1,TGTGTCAGCAGCGAACAGGGGAACGATCAGCCCCAGCATTTT,CVSSEQGNDQPQHF
TRBJ2-7,TRBV3-1/TRBV3-2,-,TRBD1,TGTGCCAGCAGCCTCTGGGACAGATACTACGAGCAGTACTTC,CASSLWDRYYEQYF
TRBJ1-6,TRBV11-2,-,-,TGTGCCAGCAGCTTATCAGGGCGCGCCTATAATTCACCCCTCCACTTT,CASSLSGRAYNSPLHF
TRBJ2-1,TRBV7-3,-,-,TGTGCCAGCAGCTTAGCCGGGGATAGCAGAGACAATGAGCAGTTCTTC,CASSLAGDSRDNEQFF
TRBJ1-4,TRBV4-1,few,-,TGCGCCAGCAGCCAAACTCATCTTAATGAAAAACTGTTTTTT,CASSQTHLNEKLFF
TRBJ2-7,TRBV5-1,-,-,TGCGCCAGCAGCTTGGGGATTAGCGCCTCCGAGCAGTACTTC,CASSLGISASEQYF
TRBJ1-2,TRBV5-1,-,TRBD1,TGCGCCAGCAGCCGAACGACCGGGACAGGGGTGAACTATGGCTACACCTTC,CASSRTTGTGVNYGYTF
TRBJ2-1,TRBV7-2,-,TRBD2,TGTGCCAGCAGCTTAGTTCCTCGGGAGGGAAGAAATGAGCAGTTCTTC,CASSLVPREGRNEQFF
TRBJ2-7,TRBV6-1,-,TRBD2,TGTGCCAGCAGTGGGGGCCTAGCGGGATCTCATAATAAGCAGTACTTC,CASSGGLAGSHNKQYF
TRBJ2-3,TRBV5-1,-,-,TGCGCCAGCACCAGGATGGGGGCGACAGATACGCAGTATTTT,CASTRMGATDTQYF
TRBJ2-1,TRBV14,-,-,TGTGCCAGCAGCCAAGACCAGGCGTACAATGAGCAGTTCTTC,CASSQDQAYNEQFF
TRBJ2-1,TRBV3-1/TRBV3-2,-,-,TGTGCCAGCAGCCTCGTCGGGAGTCACAATGAGCAGTTCTTC,CASSLVGSHNEQFF
TRBJ2-5,TRBV18,-,-,TGTGCCAGCTCACCTGGAGCCTTCGCAGGGGTGAGCGAGACCCAGTACTTC,CASSPGAFAGVSETQYF
TRBJ2-3,TRBV15,-,-,TGTGCCACCAGCAGAGAAGCGGTCACAGATACGCAGTATTTT,CATSREAVTDTQYF
TRBJ1-1,TRBV25-1,-,-,TGTGCCAGCAGTGAAATGGGCCATTTAGGTGCTGAAGCTTTCTTT,CASSEMGHLGAEAFF
TRBJ2-3,TRBV24-1,-,TRBD1,TGTGCCACCAGTGATTTGCACTCCGGGACAGGGGGCACAGATACGCAGTATTTT,CATSDLHSGTGGTDTQYF
TRBJ2-3,TRBV21-1,once,-,TGTGCCAGCAGCCCCCTGGGTGCGACAGGGCGCACAGATACGCAGTATTTT,CASSPLGATGRTDTQYF
TRBJ1-1,TRBV10-2,-,-,TGCGCCAGCGGGCACAGTGAACGAAACACTGAAGCTTTCTTT,CASGHSERNTEAFF
TRBJ2-7,TRBV3-1/TRBV3-2,-,-,TGTGCCAGCAGCAAACAGGAATACTCCTACGAGCAGTACTTC,CASSKQEYSYEQYF
TRBJ2-7,TRBV20-1,once,TRBD2,TGCAGTGCTAGTGGGACTAGCGGGAGGAGTCGCGAGCAGTACTTC,CSASGTSGRSREQYF
TRBJ2-2,TRBV5-1,-,TRBD2,TGCGCCAGCGCCCCTGGGGGTAGCGGGGACACCGGGGAGCTGTTTTTT,CASAPGGSGDTGELFF
TRBJ2-7,TRBV24-1,-,-,TGTGCCACCAGTGACTCCGGGAAGAGGGCTTACGAGCAGTACTTC,CATSDSGKRAYEQYF
TRBJ1-2,TRBV5-1,-,-,TGCGCCAGCAGCTGGGGAGGCACGGGCAACTATGGCTACACCTTC,CASSWGGTGNYGYTF
TRBJ2-1,TRBV2,-,TRBD2,TGTGCCAGCAGATACCAGACTAGCGTCTTGAATGAGCAGTTCTTC,CASRYQTSVLNEQFF
TRBJ2-5,TRBV5-4,-,TRBD1,TGTGCCAGCAGTCGGACAGGGGACCAAGAGACCCAGTACTTC,CASSRTGDQETQYF